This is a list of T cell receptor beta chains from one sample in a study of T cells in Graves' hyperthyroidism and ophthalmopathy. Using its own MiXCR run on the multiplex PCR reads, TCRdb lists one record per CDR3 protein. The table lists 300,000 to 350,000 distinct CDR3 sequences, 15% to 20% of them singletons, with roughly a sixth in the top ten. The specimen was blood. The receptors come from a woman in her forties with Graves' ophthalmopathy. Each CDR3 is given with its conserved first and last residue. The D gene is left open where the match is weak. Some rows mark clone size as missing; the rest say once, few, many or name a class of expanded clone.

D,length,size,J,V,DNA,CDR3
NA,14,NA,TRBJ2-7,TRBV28,TGTGCCAGCAGTTTGGGATATATTGTTTACGAGCAGTACTTC,CASSLGYIVYEQYF
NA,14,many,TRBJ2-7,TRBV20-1,TGCAGTGCTAGAGGGAGGGACGGTCCCTACGAGCAGTACTTC,CSARGRDGPYEQYF
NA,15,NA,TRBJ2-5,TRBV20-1,TGCAGTGCTCCCGAGGGGAAAGGCCACCAAGAGACCCAGTACTTC,CSAPEGKGHQETQYF
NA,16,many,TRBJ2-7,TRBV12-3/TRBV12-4,TGTGCCAGCAGCGGGGGACTCCAGGCCCTTTTCTACGAGCAGTACTTC,CASSGGLQALFYEQYF
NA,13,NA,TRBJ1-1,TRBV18,TGTGCCAGCTCTCCTACAGGGACGACTGAAGCTTCCTTT,CASSPTGTTEASF
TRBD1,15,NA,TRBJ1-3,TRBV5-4,TGTGCCAGCAGCCGAAGTCAGGGGGCTGGAAACACCATATATTTT,CASSRSQGAGNTIYF
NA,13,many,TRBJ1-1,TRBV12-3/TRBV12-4,TGTGCCAGCAGCACCGGGTCCAACATTGAAGCTTTCTTT,CASSTGSNIEAFF
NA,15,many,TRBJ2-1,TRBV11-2,TGTGCCAGCAGCTTAGGGGCGAACGCCAACAATGAGCAGTTCTTC,CASSLGANANNEQFF
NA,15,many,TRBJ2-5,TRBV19,TGTGCCAGTAGTCCTCCAGGGGACGGCAAAGAGACCCAGTACTTC,CASSPPGDGKETQYF
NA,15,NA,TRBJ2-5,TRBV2,TGTGCCAGCAGTGGCGCAGGGGGGGGAAGGGAGACCCAGTACTTC,CASSGAGGGRETQYF
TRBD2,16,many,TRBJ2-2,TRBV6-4,TGTGCCAGCAGTGACTCGGGACTAGCGGGAGGTCGGGAGCTGTTTTTT,CASSDSGLAGGRELFF
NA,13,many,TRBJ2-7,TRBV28,TGTGCCAGCATCCTAAGGGGTTCCTACGAGCAGTACTTC,CASILRGSYEQYF
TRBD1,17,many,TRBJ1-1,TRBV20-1,TGCAGTGCTAATCCGGGACAGGGGGCTATATGGAACACTGAAGCTTTCTTT,CSANPGQGAIWNTEAFF
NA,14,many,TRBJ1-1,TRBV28,TGTGCCAGCAGTTTATCTGACGGATACACTGAAGCTTTCTTT,CASSLSDGYTEAFF
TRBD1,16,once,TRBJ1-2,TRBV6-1,TGTGCCAGCAGTGAAGAGGCGGGACAGGGGTACTATGGCTACACCTTC,CASSEEAGQGYYGYTF
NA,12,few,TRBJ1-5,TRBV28,TGTGCCAGCAGTTTACAGCGACAGCCCCAGCATTTT,CASSLQRQPQHF
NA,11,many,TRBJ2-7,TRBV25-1,TGTGCCAGCAGACTCAGGGTTACGCTGTACTTC,CASRLRVTLYF
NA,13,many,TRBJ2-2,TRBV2,TGTGCCAGCGGGTCTACGAACACCGGGGAGCTGTTTTTT,CASGSTNTGELFF
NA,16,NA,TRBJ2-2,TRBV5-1,TGCGCCAGCAGCTTGAGTCTGGCGGGGAACACCGGGGAGCTGTTTTTT,CASSLSLAGNTGELFF
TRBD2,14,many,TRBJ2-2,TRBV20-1,TGCAGTGCTCGACTAGCGGGTACCACCGGGGAGCTGTTTTTT,CSARLAGTTGELFF
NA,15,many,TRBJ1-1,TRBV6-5,TGTGCCAGCAGGTCCAGGTGGTCTATGAACACTGAAGCTTTCTTT,CASRSRWSMNTEAFF
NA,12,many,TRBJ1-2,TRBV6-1,TGTGCCAGCAGTGCAGCTAACTATGGCTACACCTTC,CASSAANYGYTF
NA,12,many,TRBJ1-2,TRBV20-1,TGCAGTGCCACCCAGGGTTTTATGGGCTACACCTTC,CSATQGFMGYTF
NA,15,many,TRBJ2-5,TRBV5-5,TGTGCCAGCAGCTTGGCCCCCAGGGTGCGGGAGACCCAGTACTTC,CASSLAPRVRETQYF
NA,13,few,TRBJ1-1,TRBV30,TGTGCCTGGAGTGTACAGGTTAACACTGAAGCTTTCTTT,CAWSVQVNTEAFF
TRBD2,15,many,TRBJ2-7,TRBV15,TGTGCCACCAGCAGGTCCACGGGAGGGTCCTACGAGCAGTACTTC,CATSRSTGGSYEQYF
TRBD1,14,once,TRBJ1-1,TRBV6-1,TGTGCCAGCGAACCGGGACAGAGGAACACTGAAGCTTTCTTT,CASEPGQRNTEAFF
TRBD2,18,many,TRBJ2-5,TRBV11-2,TGTGCCAGCAGCCCTGGACTAGCGGGAGGGAGAGTACAAGAGACCCAGTACTTC,CASSPGLAGGRVQETQYF
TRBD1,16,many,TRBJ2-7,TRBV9,TGTGCCAGCAGCGTAGCCGGACAGGGGGCCACCTACGAGCAGTACTTC,CASSVAGQGATYEQYF
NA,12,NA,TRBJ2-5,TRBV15,TGTGCCACCAGCAGCTTAGGGGAGACCCAGTACTTC,CATSSLGETQYF
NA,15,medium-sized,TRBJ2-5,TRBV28,TGTGCCAGCAGTACCCTCCGACGGGGGAGAGAGACCCAGTACTTC,CASSTLRRGRETQYF
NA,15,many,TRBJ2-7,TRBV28,TGTGCCAGCACCCCGGTCGGGCAGACCTCCTACGAGCAGTACTTC,CASTPVGQTSYEQYF
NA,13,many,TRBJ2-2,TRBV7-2,TGTGCCAGCAGCTTACGGTGGGGCGGGGAGCTGTTTTTT,CASSLRWGGELFF
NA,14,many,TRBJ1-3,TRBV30,TGTGCCTGGAGTGTACAGACAGCTGGAAACACCATATATTTT,CAWSVQTAGNTIYF
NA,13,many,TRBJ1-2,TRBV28,TGTGCCAGCAGGGACCCGGGACTAGATGGCTACACCTTC,CASRDPGLDGYTF
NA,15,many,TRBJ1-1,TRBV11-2,TGTGCCAGCAGCGGACGGGAGTCTATGAACACTGAAGCTTTCTTT,CASSGRESMNTEAFF
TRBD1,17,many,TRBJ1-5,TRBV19,TGTGCCAGTAGTATGAGGCCCCCGGGACAGGGGAATCAGCCCCAGCATTTT,CASSMRPPGQGNQPQHF
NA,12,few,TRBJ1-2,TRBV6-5,TGTGCCAGCAGTTACGGGTTTAGGGACTACACCTTC,CASSYGFRDYTF
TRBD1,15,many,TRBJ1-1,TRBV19,TGTGCCAGTAGTGTAGGACAGGTCCTGAACACTGAAGCTTTCTTT,CASSVGQVLNTEAFF
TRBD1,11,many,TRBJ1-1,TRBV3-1,TGTGCCAGCAGCTCGACAGGGGTCGCTTTCTTT,CASSSTGVAFF
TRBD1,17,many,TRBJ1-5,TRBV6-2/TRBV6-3,TGTGCCAGCAGTTACTCGAAGAGCAGGGGGCTCCGGCAGCCCCAGCATTTT,CASSYSKSRGLRQPQHF
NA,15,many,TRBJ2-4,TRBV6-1,TGTGCCAGCAGCTCCGGGGCTAGACCTCAAAACATTCAGTACTTC,CASSSGARPQNIQYF
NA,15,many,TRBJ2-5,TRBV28,TGTGCCAGCAGTTCCCCCCGAAAGGGTAGAGAGACCCAGTACTTC,CASSSPRKGRETQYF
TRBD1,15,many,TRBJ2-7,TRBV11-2,TGTGCCAGCAGCTGGGCGCAGGGGGCTTCCTACGAGCAGTACTTC,CASSWAQGASYEQYF
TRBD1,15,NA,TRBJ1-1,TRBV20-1,TGCAGTGCTAGAGAACGACTAGGCAGGGGGCCTGAAGCTTTCTTT,CSARERLGRGPEAFF
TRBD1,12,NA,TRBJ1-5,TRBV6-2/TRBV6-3,TGTGCCGGCAGCCGACAGGGCCAGCCCCAGCATTTT,CAGSRQGQPQHF